The 11 T cell receptor beta chains given below trace back to one sample, sequenced in a study of Ad26.COV2.S vaccination and SARS-CoV-2 variants. Treatment denoted: roughly 18 received Ad26.COV2.S at low or high dose, single or two shots; 5 received placebo; per-sample allocation not given. Specimens were obtained on day 63 following the first vaccine or placebo injection. Sequenced by immunoSEQ multiplex PCR; TCRdb stores in-frame clones only, minus some. The data contain approximately 500,000 clones, approximately 88% of them singletons. The sequencing used peripheral blood, collected in a trial of Ad26.COV2.S vaccine versus placebo. The source is a person between 18 and 65 years old who received the Ad26.COV2.S COVID-19 vaccine or a placebo.

The J gene is TRBJ2-3, the V gene TRBV15; D is unresolved. Germline lookup yields CDR1 LNHNV and CDR2 YYDKDF (reference sequence). The CDR3 has 16 residues. V was cut by 3 bases and J by 3 bases, with 16 bases left in between. The CDR3 bases are TGTGCCACCAGCAGGTCTGGATTAGGTAGTACAGATACGCAGTATTTT. The encoded protein is CATSRSGLGSTDTQYF. Full variable domain (remainder filled in from reference TRBV15 and TRBJ2-3): DAMVIQNPRYQVTQFGKPVTLSCSQTLNHNVMYWYQQKSSQAPKLLFHYYDKDFNNEADTPDNFQSRRPNTSFCFLDIRSPGLGDTAMYLCATSRSGLGSTDTQYFGPGTRLTVL.

The chain uses TRBV9 and TRBJ2-4; 11 bases are a match to TRBD1. CDR1 is SGDLS, CDR2 YYNGEE, per germline. Trimming at V came to 3 bases and at J to 1 base, leaving 6 bases not matched to a gene. This CDR3 comprises 17 residues. The CDR3, as DNA: TGTGCCAGCAGCGGAGAGGGACAGGGGGTTGCCAAAAACATTCAGTACTTC. Its protein is CASSGEGQGVAKNIQYF.

The gene calls are TRBV13 and TRBJ2-7; D assignment may be TRBD1 or TRBD2 (6 bases each). The CDR3 runs 14 residues. Trimming took 5 bases from V and 4 from J, leaving 15 bases between them. Germline assignment: CDR1 PRHDT and CDR2 FYEKMQ (reference sequence). The CDR3 bases are TGTGCCAGCAGCCTGTGGGGGGCTGAATACGAGCAGTACTTC. Its protein product is CASSLWGAEYEQYF.

V is TRBV2 and J is TRBJ2-1; 9 bases are shared with TRBD2. This CDR3 contains 15 residues. After removal of 1 base from V and 9 bases from J, the junction contained 7 bases not matched to a gene. Germline V gene sequence: CDR1 SNHLY, CDR2 FYNNEI. The CDR3 loop reads CASSEVPSGISEQFF. CDR3 coding DNA: TGTGCCAGCAGTGAAGTCCCTAGCGGGATTTCTGAGCAGTTCTTC.

V is TRBV18 and J is TRBJ1-1; TRBD1 is a possible D gene (5 bases). The CDR3 sequence is 14 residues long. Deletions cut 4 bases from V and 1 base from J, with 10 bases between. The germline gives CDR1 KGHSH, CDR2 LQKENI. CDR3 loop: CASSRGTENTEAFF. The CDR3 DNA reads TGTGCCAGCTCACGGGGGACGGAGAACACTGAAGCTTTCTTT.

The DNA for the CDR3 is TGTGCCACTAGAACGGGAGCCGGGGAGCTGTTTTTT. Translating it yields CATRTGAGELFF. The chain couples TRBV24-1 to TRBJ2-2; perhaps TRBD2 as D (6 bases). This CDR3 spans 12 amino acids. The germline V gene has CDR1 KGHDR and CDR2 SFDVKD. Trimming took 10 bases from V and 6 from J, leaving 11 bases between them.

This clone appeared a single time. The rearrangement uses TRBV18 and TRBJ1-2; D possibly corresponds to TRBD1 (5 bases). The CDR3 totals 16 residues. The V gene lost 1 base and the J gene lost 3 bases, with 15 bases spanning the gap. Per the germline V gene, CDR1 is KGHSH and CDR2 is LQKENI. The CDR3 DNA reads as TGTGCCAGCTCACCACTTTCGGGGGTCAGGGACTATGGCTACACCTTC. It yields the protein CASSPLSGVRDYGYTF.

Worth noting for this clone: This specimen includes other DNA sequences encoding the same CDR3. The gene calls are TRBV5-1 and TRBJ2-1, with 10 bases that match TRBD2. The germline V gene has CDR1 SGHRS and CDR2 YFSETQ. The length of the CDR3 is 15 residues. The V segment lost 4 bases and the J segment 2 bases; nucleotides outside the gene matches: 3. This chain's CDR3 is CASSPGLATYNEQFF. Written as DNA, the CDR3 is TGCGCCAGCAGCCCGGGACTAGCGACCTACAATGAGCAGTTCTTC.

The chain is built from TRBV5-4 and TRBJ2-2; 7 bases are a match to TRBD1. Germline trimming cut 9 bases from V and 1 base from J; bases unmatched to any gene: 9. This CDR3 comprises 15 residues. Germline lookup yields CDR1 SGHNT and CDR2 YYREEE (reference sequence). The CDR3 sequence is CATNRGRGNTGELFF. The CDR3 region has the DNA TGTGCCACCAACAGGGGTCGCGGGAACACCGGGGAGCTGTTTTTT.

The CDR3 region has the DNA TGTGCCAGCAGTCTTTGGGCCGGGGAGCTGTTTTTT. It encodes CASSLWAGELFF. This rearrangement joins TRBV28 to TRBJ2-2; D gene unclear. CDR1 and CDR2 (germline): MDHEN, SYDVKM. The CDR3 is 12 amino acids. V was cut by 5 bases and J by 6 bases, with 7 bases left in between. Combining the CDR3 with reference TRBV28 and TRBJ2-2 gives the whole variable domain DVKVTQSSRYLVKRTGEKVFLECVQDMDHENMFWYRQDPGLGLRLIYFSYDVKMKEKGDIPEGYSVSREKKERFSLILESASTNQTSMYLCASSLWAGELFFGEGSRLTVL.

V and J are TRBV11-2 and TRBJ1-4; tentatively, D is TRBD1 (6 bases). The V end lost 5 bases, the J end lost 8 bases, and 18 bases lay between the germline ends. The CDR3 loop spans 15 amino acids. Germline loops: CDR1 SGHAT, CDR2 FQNNGV. CDR3 nucleotides: TGTGCCAGCAGCACCCGAACTAGGGGGGGGGAAAAACTGTTTTTT. Translated, it gives CASSTRTRGGEKLFF.